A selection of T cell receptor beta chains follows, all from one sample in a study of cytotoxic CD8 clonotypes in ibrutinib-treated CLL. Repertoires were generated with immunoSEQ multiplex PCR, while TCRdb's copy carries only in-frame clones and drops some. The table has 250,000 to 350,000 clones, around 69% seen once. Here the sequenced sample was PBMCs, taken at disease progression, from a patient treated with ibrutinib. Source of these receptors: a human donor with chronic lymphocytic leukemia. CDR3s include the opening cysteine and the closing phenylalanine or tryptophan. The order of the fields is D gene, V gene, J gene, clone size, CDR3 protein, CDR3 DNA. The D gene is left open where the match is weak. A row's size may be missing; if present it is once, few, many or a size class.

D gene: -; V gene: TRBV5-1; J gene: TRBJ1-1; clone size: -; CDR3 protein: CASTTAQGAGLNTEAFF; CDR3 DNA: TGCGCCAGCACTACCGCACAGGGAGCAGGGTTGAACACTGAAGCTTTCTTT
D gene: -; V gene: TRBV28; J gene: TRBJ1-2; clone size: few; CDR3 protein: CASSLHGRYGYTF; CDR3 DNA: TGTGCCAGCAGTCTACATGGCCGCTATGGCTACACCTTC
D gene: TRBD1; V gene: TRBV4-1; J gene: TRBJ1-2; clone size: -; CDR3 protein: CASSQAYRGHGYTF; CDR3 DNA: TGCGCCAGCAGCCAAGCTTACAGGGGGCATGGCTACACCTTC
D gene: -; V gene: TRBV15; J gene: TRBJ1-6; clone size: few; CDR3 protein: CATNLGQNNSPLHF; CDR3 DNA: TGTGCCACCAACCTCGGACAGAATAATTCACCCCTCCACTTT
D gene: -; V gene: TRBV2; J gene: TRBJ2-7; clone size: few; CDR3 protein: CASRGTEVDEQYF; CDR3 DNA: TGTGCCAGCAGGGGGACGGAGGTGGACGAGCAGTACTTC
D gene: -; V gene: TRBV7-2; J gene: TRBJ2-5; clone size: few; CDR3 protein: CASSYARRETQYF; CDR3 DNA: TGTGCCAGCAGTTACGCCCGGCGGGAGACCCAGTACTTC
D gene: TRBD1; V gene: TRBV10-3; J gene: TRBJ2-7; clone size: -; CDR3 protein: CAIASTGGFAYEQYF; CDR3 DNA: TGTGCCATCGCCTCGACAGGGGGCTTCGCCTACGAGCAGTACTTC
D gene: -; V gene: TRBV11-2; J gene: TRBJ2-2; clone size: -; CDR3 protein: CASRSLQGWELFF; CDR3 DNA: TGTGCCAGCAGATCTCTTCAGGGTTGGGAGCTGTTTTTT
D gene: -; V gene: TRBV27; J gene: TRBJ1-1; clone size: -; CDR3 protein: CASSRGGAEAFF; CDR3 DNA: TGTGCCAGCAGCCGGGGAGGGGCTGAAGCTTTCTTT
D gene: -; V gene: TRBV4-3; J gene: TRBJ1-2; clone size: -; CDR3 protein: CASSQVIGRNRYGYTF; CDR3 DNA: TGCGCCAGCAGCCAAGTCATCGGGCGGAATCGGTATGGCTACACCTTC
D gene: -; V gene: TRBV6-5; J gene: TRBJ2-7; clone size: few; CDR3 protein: CASRPYPPWAYEQYF; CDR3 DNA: TGTGCCAGCAGGCCCTACCCCCCATGGGCCTACGAGCAGTACTTC
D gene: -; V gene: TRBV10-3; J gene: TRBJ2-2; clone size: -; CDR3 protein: CAISESGRNTGELFF; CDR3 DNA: TGTGCCATCAGTGAGTCAGGGAGGAACACCGGGGAGCTGTTTTTT
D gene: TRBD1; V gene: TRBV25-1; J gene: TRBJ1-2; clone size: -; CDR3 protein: CASSEYSTGGRDGYTF; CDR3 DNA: TGTGCCAGCAGTGAATATTCGACAGGGGGCAGGGATGGCTACACCTTC
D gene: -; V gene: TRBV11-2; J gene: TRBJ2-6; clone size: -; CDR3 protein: CASSFRTPTSGANVLTF; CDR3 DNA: TGTGCCAGCAGCTTTAGGACTCCTACCTCTGGGGCCAACGTCCTGACTTTC
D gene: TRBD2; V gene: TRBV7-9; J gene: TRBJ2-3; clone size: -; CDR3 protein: CASSLAGGSGTDTQYF; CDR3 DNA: TGTGCCAGCAGCTTAGCGGGAGGGTCAGGGACAGATACGCAGTATTTT
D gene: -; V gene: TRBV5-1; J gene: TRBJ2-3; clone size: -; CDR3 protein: CASSLEPYVTDTQYF; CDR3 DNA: TGCGCCAGCAGCTTGGAACCCTATGTCACAGATACGCAGTATTTT
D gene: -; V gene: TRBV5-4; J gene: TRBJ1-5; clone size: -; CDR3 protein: CASSLFGVSNQPQHF; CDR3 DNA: TGTGCCAGCAGCTTGTTTGGGGTAAGCAATCAGCCCCAGCATTTT
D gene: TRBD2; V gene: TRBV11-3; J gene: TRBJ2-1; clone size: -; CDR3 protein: CASSPALAGASEQFF; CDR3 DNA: TGTGCCAGCAGCCCAGCCCTAGCGGGAGCTAGTGAGCAGTTCTTC
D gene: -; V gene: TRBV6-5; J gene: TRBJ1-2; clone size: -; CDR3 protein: CASSRTAGGYTF; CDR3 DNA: TGTGCCAGCAGTCGGACAGCGGGTGGCTACACCTTC
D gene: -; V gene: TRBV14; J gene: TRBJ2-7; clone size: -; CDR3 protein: CASSQIGTLYF; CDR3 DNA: TGTGCCAGCAGCCAGATCGGGACGCTTTACTTC
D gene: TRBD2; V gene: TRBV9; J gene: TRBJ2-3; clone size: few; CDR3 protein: CASSVRAGGGDTQYF; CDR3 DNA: TGTGCCAGCAGCGTAAGGGCGGGAGGGGGAGATACGCAGTATTTT
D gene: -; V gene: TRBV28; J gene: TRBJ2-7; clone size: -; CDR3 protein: CASSLLGGPLYEQYF; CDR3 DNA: TGTGCCAGCAGTTTATTGGGCGGGCCACTCTACGAGCAGTACTTC
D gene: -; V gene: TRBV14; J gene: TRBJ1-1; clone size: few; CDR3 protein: CASSQAHGAGKHTEAFF; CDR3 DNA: TGTGCCAGCAGCCAAGCCCATGGGGCAGGGAAGCACACTGAAGCTTTCTTT
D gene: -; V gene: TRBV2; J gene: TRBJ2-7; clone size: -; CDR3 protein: CASSGGSRSGYEQYF; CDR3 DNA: TGTGCCAGCAGTGGCGGCAGCCGCAGCGGCTACGAGCAGTACTTC
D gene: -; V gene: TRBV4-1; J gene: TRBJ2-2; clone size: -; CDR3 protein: CASSQDGRGYTGELFF; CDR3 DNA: TGCGCCAGCAGCCAAGATGGCCGGGGATACACCGGGGAGCTGTTTTTT
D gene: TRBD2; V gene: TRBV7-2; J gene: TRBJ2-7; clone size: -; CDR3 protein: CASSLGGYLAGVDSEQYF; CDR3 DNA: TGTGCCAGCAGCTTAGGGGGGTACCTAGCGGGAGTTGATTCCGAGCAGTACTTC
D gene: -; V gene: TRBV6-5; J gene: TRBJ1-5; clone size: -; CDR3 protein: CASSPAGLYQPQHF; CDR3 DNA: TGTGCCAGCAGTCCCGCGGGTCTTTATCAGCCCCAGCATTTT
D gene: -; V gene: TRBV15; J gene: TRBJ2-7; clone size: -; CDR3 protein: CATSRVGRTYEQYF; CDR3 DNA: TGTGCCACCAGCAGAGTAGGAAGGACCTACGAGCAGTACTTC